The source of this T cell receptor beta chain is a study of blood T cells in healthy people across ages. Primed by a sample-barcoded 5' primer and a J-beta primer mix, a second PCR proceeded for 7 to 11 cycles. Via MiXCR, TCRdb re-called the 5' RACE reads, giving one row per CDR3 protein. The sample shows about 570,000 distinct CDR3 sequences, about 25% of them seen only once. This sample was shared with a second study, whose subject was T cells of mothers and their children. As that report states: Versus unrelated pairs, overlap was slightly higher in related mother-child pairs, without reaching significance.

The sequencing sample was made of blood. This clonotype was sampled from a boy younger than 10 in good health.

This chain's CDR3 is CSARDLTTGTTDTQYF. The CDR3 DNA is TGCAGTGCTAGAGATCTGACTACCGGCACCACAGATACGCAGTATTTT. This chain uses TRBV20-1 with TRBJ2-3, with D possibly being TRBD2 (5 bases). There are 16 residues in the CDR3. V was trimmed by 0 bases and J by 2 bases, leaving 15 bases between them. Germline V gives CDR1 DFQATT, CDR2 SNEGSKA (reference sequence).